This T cell receptor (beta chain) was recovered during a study of T-cell reconstitution after alpha-beta-depleted transplantation in children. The TCRbeta library incorporated unique molecular identifiers. TCRdb reprocessed the PCR reads via MiXCR and lists one record per CDR3 protein. The data show some 550,000 distinct CDR3 sequences, around 20% seen once. Trimming shortened V by 8 bases and J by 1 base, and 12 bases separated the two germline ends. The CDR3 is made up of 13 amino acids. From germline, CDR1 is MNHNS and CDR2 SASEGT. The rearrangement joins TRBV6-1 to TRBJ2-7; D is possibly TRBD1 or TRBD2 (5 bases each). Sequencing was performed on PBMCs from the stem cell graft donor, taken from the stem cell graft. This clonotype originated in a human donor who donated a stem cell graft to a child with acute lymphoblastic leukemia. The CDR3 DNA follows: TGTGCCAGCGGAGGCTCAGGGTCCTACGAGCAGTACTTC. The encoded protein is CASGGSGSYEQYF.